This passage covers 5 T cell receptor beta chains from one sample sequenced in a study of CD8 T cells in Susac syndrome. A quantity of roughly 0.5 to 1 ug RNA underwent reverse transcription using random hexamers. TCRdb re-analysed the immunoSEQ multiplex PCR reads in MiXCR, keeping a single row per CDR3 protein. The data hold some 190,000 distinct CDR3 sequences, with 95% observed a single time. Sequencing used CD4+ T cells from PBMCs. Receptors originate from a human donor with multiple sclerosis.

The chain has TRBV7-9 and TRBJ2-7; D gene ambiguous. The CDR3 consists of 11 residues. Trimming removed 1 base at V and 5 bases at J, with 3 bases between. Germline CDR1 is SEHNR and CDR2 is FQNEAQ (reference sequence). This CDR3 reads CASSLDNEQYF. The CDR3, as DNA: TGTGCCAGCAGCTTAGATAACGAGCAGTACTTC.

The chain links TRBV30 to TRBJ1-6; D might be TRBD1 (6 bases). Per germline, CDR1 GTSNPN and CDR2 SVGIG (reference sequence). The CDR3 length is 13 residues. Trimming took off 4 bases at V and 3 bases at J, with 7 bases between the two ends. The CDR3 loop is CAWNRVYNSPLHF. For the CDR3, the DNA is TGTGCCTGGAACAGGGTCTATAATTCACCCCTCCACTTT.

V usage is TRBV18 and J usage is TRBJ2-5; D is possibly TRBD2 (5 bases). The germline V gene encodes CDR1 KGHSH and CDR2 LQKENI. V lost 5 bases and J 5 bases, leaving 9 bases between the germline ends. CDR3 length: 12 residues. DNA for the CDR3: TGTGCCAGCTCAACTAGTGCTGAGACCCAGTACTTC. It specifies CASSTSAETQYF.

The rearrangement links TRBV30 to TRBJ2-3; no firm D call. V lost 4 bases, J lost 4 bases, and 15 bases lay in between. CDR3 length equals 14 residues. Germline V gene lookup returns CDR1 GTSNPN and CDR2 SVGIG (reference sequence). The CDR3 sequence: CAWKAVVDSDTQYF. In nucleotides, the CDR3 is TGTGCCTGGAAGGCCGTAGTAGACTCAGATACGCAGTATTTT. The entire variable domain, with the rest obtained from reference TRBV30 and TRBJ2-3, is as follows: SQTIHQWPATLVQPVGSPLSLECTVEGTSNPNLYWYRQAAGRGLQLLFYSVGIGQISSEVPQNLSASRPQDRQFILSSKKLLLSDSGFYLCAWKAVVDSDTQYFGPGTRLTVL.

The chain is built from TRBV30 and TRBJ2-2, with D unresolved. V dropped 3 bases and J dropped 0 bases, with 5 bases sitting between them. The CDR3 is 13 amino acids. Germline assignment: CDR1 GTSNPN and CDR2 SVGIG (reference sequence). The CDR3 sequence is CAWRAANTGELFF. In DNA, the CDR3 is TGTGCCTGGAGGGCAGCGAACACCGGGGAGCTGTTTTTT. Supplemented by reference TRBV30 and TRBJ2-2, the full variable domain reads SQTIHQWPATLVQPVGSPLSLECTVEGTSNPNLYWYRQAAGRGLQLLFYSVGIGQISSEVPQNLSASRPQDRQFILSSKKLLLSDSGFYLCAWRAANTGELFFGEGSRLTVL.